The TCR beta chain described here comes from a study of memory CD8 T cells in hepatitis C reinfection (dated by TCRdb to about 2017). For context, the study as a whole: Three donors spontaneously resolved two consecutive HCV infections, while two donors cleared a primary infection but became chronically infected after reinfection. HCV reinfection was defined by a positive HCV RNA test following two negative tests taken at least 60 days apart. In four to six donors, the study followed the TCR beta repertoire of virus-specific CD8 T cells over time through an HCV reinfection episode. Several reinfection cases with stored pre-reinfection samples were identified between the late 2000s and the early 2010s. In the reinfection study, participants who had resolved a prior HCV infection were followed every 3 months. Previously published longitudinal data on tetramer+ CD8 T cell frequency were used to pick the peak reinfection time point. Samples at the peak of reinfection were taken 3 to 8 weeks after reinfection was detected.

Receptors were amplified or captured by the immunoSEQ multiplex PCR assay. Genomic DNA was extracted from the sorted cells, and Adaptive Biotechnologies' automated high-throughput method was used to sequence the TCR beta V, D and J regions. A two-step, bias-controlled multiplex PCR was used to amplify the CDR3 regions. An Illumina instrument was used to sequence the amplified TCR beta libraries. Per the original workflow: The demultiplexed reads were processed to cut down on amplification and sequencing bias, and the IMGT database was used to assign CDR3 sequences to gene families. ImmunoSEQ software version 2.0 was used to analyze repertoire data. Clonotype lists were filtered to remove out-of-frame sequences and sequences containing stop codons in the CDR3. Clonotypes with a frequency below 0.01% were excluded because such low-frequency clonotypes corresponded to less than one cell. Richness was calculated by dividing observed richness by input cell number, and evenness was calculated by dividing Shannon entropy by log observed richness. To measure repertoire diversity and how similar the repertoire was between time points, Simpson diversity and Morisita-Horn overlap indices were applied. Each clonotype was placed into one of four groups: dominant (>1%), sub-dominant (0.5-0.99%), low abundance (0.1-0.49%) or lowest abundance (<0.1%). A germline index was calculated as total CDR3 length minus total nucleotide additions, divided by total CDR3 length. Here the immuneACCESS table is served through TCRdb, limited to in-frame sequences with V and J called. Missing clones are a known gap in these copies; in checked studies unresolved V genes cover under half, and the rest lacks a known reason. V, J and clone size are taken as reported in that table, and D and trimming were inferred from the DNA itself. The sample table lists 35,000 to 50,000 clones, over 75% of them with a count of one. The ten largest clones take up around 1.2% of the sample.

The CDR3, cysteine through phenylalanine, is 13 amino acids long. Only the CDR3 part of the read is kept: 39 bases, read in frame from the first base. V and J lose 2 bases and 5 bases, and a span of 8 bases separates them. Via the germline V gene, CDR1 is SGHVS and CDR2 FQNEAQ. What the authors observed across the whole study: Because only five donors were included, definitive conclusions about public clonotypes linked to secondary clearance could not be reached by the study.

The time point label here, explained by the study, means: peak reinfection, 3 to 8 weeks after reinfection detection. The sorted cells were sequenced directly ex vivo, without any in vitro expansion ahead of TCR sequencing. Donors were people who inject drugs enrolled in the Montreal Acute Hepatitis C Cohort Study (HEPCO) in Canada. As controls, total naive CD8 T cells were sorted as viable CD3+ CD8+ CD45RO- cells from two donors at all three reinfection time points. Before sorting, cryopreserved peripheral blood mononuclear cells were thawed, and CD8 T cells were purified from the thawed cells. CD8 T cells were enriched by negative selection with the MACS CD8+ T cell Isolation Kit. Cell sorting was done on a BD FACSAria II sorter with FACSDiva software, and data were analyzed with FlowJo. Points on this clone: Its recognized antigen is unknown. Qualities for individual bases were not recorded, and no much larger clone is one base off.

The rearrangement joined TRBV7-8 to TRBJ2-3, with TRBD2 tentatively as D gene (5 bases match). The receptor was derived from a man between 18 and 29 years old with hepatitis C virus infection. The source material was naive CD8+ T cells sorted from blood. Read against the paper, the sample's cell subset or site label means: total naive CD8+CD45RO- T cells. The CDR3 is CASSLYGEDTQYF. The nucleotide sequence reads TGTGCCAGCAGCTTATACGGGGAAGATACGCAGTATTTT.